These 32 T cell receptor beta chains were all obtained from the same sample, sequenced in a study of CD8+ T cells in alopecia areata. Extracted RNA was reverse transcribed, and the resulting cDNA served as sequencing template. Here immunoSEQ multiplex PCR was the method, and the copy in TCRdb shows in-frame clones only, minus some. The top ten hold roughly 6% of the sample, which has roughly 20,000 clones, less than 70% seen once. Peripheral blood, together with lesional scalp punch biopsies, was collected from alopecia areata patients. Sequenced here: skin, sampled at week 0. All receptors come from a human donor with alopecia areata.

Only one count was recorded for this clone. This rearrangement joins TRBV4-3 to TRBJ2-1; D tentatively fits TRBD1 or TRBD2 (5 bases each). CDR1 and CDR2 (germline): LGHNA, YSLEER. Trimming left V 0 bases short and J 6 bases short, with 6 bases between. The CDR3 spans 13 residues. The CDR3, as DNA: TGCGCCAGCAGCCAAGATGGGGGCAATGAGCAGTTCTTC. This codes for CASSQDGGNEQFF.

The rearrangement uses TRBV7-2 and TRBJ2-1, with D maybe TRBD2 (6 bases). The CDR3 runs to 13 residues. Germline CDR1 reads SGHTA; CDR2 reads FQGNSA. V was pared by 8 bases and J by 4 bases, with 12 bases between. The CDR3 DNA reads TGTGCCAGCGGCACTCGGGGGTACAATGAGCAGTTCTTC. It codes for CASGTRGYNEQFF.

This clone has only one observation. V usage is TRBV5-6 and J usage is TRBJ2-2; tentatively, D is TRBD1 (6 bases). The germline gives CDR1 SGHDT, CDR2 YYEEEE. V was clipped by 4 bases and J by 3 bases, with 13 bases between them. The CDR3 consists of 15 residues. The CDR3 nucleotides are TGTGCCAGCAGCCAATTGGACAGAGACACCGGGGAGCTGTTTTTT. Residues: CASSQLDRDTGELFF.

The rearrangement uses TRBV4-1 and TRBJ2-3; D gene uncertain. Germline V gives CDR1 MGHRA, CDR2 YSYEKL. CDR3 length: 12 residues. Trimming removed 2 bases from V and 4 bases from J, with 4 bases in between. CDR3 loop: CASSQRPDTQYF. The CDR3 DNA is TGCGCCAGCAGCCAAAGACCAGATACGCAGTATTTT.

V gene TRBV5-1 combines with J gene TRBJ2-3; 8 bases are shared with TRBD2. After removal of 2 bases from V and 2 bases from J, the junction contained 1 base not matched to a gene. The CDR3 consists of 14 residues. CDR1 is SGHRS, CDR2 YFSETQ, per germline. The CDR3 sequence is CASSFGLATDTQYF. In DNA form, the CDR3 reads TGCGCCAGCAGCTTCGGACTAGCCACAGATACGCAGTATTTT.

A few counts support this clone. V gene TRBV7-6 combines with J gene TRBJ2-1, with 11 bases identical to TRBD2. V shed 5 bases and J 4 bases; nucleotides not matched to a gene: 4. Germline V gene sequence: CDR1 SGHVS, CDR2 FNYEAQ. CDR3 length equals 15 residues. As DNA, the CDR3 is TGTGCCAGCAGCCTTACTAGCGGGGGTTACAATGAGCAGTTCTTC. This sequence encodes CASSLTSGGYNEQFF.

The genes are TRBV7-2 and TRBJ2-3; 10 bases are a match to TRBD2. Germline V CDR1 and CDR2: SGHTA, FQGNSA. This CDR3 region has 15 residues. After removal of 2 bases from V and 4 bases from J, the junction contained 3 bases not matched to a gene. The CDR3 nucleotides read TGTGCCAGCAGCTTACTAGCGGGGGAAGCAGATACGCAGTATTTT. Protein: CASSLLAGEADTQYF.

The V gene is TRBV7-2, the J gene TRBJ1-1; maybe TRBD1 (5 bases). The V gene lost 3 bases and the J gene lost 5 bases, with 7 bases spanning the gap. Germline V gives CDR1 SGHTA, CDR2 FQGNSA. The CDR3 covers 12 residues. The CDR3 nucleotides are TGTGCCAGCAGCTTGGGGGAGACTGAAGCTTTCTTT. Its translation is CASSLGETEAFF.

This chain links TRBV6-5 with TRBJ2-5; D perhaps matches TRBD2 (6 bases). This CDR3 has 14 amino acids. V was pared by 5 bases and J by 5 bases, with 15 bases between. Germline V gene sequence: CDR1 MNHEY, CDR2 SVGAGI. The CDR3 loop is CASSTSGGWETQYF. The DNA for the CDR3 is TGTGCCAGCAGTACCTCCGGGGGTTGGGAGACCCAGTACTTC.

The J gene is TRBJ2-6, the V gene TRBV4-3; the D gene is possibly TRBD1 (5 bases). The CDR3 sequence is 17 residues long. The V gene lost 1 base and the J gene lost 2 bases, with 12 bases spanning the gap. Germline V gene lookup returns CDR1 LGHNA and CDR2 YSLEER. In nucleotides, the CDR3 is TGCGCCAGCAGCCAAGTTGAACCAGGGACTGGGGCCAACGTCCTGACTTTC. It translates to CASSQVEPGTGANVLTF.

This clone was counted only a few times. V usage is TRBV10-3 and J usage is TRBJ2-2; either TRBD1 or TRBD2 may supply D (5 bases each). The germline CDR1 and CDR2 sequences are ENHRY and SYGVKD. CDR3 length: 16 amino acids. Trimming pared 4 bases from V and 2 bases from J, leaving 14 bases between. CDR3 in amino acids: CAISVQGRINTGELFF. DNA for the CDR3: TGTGCCATCAGTGTCCAGGGACGGATCAACACCGGGGAGCTGTTTTTT.

Worth noting for this clone: The same CDR3 is also encoded by other DNA sequences in this sample. CDR3 protein: CASSYGQGAGYGYTF. The CDR3 region has the DNA TGTGCCAGCAGTTATGGACAGGGGGCAGGCTATGGCTACACCTTC. The chain employs TRBV6-6 and TRBJ1-2; 11 nucleotides agree with TRBD1. This CDR3 contains 15 residues. Unmatched junction bases numbered 4, after V lost 3 bases and J lost 4 bases. Looked up from germline, CDR1 is MNHNY and CDR2 is SVGAGI (reference sequence).

The chain has TRBV7-9 and TRBJ1-1; TRBD1 matches 10 bases. This CDR3 is 15 amino acids long. Germline assignment: CDR1 SEHNR and CDR2 FQNEAQ (reference sequence). With 5 bases clipped from V and 3 bases from J, the junction kept 6 bases outside the gene matches. CDR3 region: CASSTGQGRHTEAFF. CDR3 bases: TGTGCCAGCAGCACGGGACAGGGGCGTCACACTGAAGCTTTCTTT.

This clone was counted a single time. The chain carries TRBV9 and TRBJ2-3; possibly TRBD1 for D (5 bases). Germline V lookup: CDR1 SGDLS, CDR2 YYNGEE. The CDR3 runs to 15 residues. Trimming removed 3 bases from V and 1 base from J, with 12 bases in between. This CDR3 is CASSAQELRTDTQYF. The CDR3 DNA is TGTGCCAGCAGCGCACAGGAACTTCGCACAGATACGCAGTATTTT.

The chain uses TRBV10-3 and TRBJ2-1; 7 bases align to TRBD1. Unmatched junction bases numbered 7, after V lost 7 bases and J lost 10 bases. The length of the CDR3 is 12 residues. Per germline, CDR1 ENHRY and CDR2 SYGVKD. The CDR3: CAINRQGEEQFF. CDR3 nucleotides: TGTGCCATCAATCGACAGGGAGAAGAGCAGTTCTTC.

This clone has more than one count but fewer than ten. The junction and the germline gene differ at one end; a read error may be behind it. The rearrangement joins TRBV10-3 to TRBJ2-7; 13 bases agree with TRBD2. The germline gives CDR1 ENHRY, CDR2 SYGVKD. The CDR3 is 15 residues long. CDR3 loop: CASSLSLAGGDEQYF. DNA for the CDR3: TGTGCCAGCAGTCTATCACTAGCGGGGGGGGACGAGCAGTACTTC.

V and J are TRBV19 and TRBJ1-5, with no clear D. The CDR3 is made up of 17 amino acids. Trimming removed 3 bases at V and 1 base at J, with 16 bases between. The germline CDR1 and CDR2 sequences are LNHDA and SQIVND (reference sequence). The CDR3 coding sequence is TGTGCCAGTAGTATCCCGAACTCGGCAGGAAGCAATCAGCCCCAGCATTTT. Translation gives CASSIPNSAGSNQPQHF.

This sequence joins TRBV7-9 and TRBJ1-1; D is undetermined. This CDR3 spans 15 amino acids. Trimming took 5 bases from V and 0 from J, leaving 13 bases between them. Germline CDR1 is SEHNR and CDR2 is FQNEAQ (reference sequence). The CDR3 spells CASSPHRGMNTEAFF. CDR3 nucleotide sequence: TGTGCCAGCAGCCCCCACCGTGGGATGAACACTGAAGCTTTCTTT.

V gene TRBV7-3 combines with J gene TRBJ2-5, with a tentative D call TRBD2 (6 bases). Germline V gene data show CDR1 as SGHTA and CDR2 as FQGTGA. V was cut by 5 bases and J by 2 bases, with 18 bases left in between. This CDR3 comprises 16 residues. The CDR3 DNA is TGTGCCAGCAGCCCGGGACGCTGGGAGGCACAAGAGACCCAGTACTTC. As protein: CASSPGRWEAQETQYF.

V usage is TRBV29-1 and J usage is TRBJ1-1; D remains unclear. V lost 4 bases, J lost 1 base, and 16 bases lay in between. Germline V gene data show CDR1 as SQVTM and CDR2 as ANQGSEA. This CDR3 is 15 amino acids long. The CDR3 nucleotides are TGCAGCGTTGTGTCCCGGAGGAGCGCGAACACTGAAGCTTTCTTT. Its translation: CSVVSRRSANTEAFF.

This clone was observed a few times. This rearrangement joins TRBV14 to TRBJ2-5; no clear D. The V end lost 2 bases, the J end lost 5 bases, and 9 bases lay between the germline ends. This CDR3 is built from 13 residues. The germline CDR1 and CDR2 sequences are SGHDN and FVKESK. This CDR3 reads CASSQLGKETQYF. As DNA, the CDR3 is TGTGCCAGCAGCCAACTGGGGAAGGAGACCCAGTACTTC.

CDR3 coding DNA: TGTGCCAGCAGTGTTGGGACAGGGGTCGAGCCCCTCCACTTT. Translating it yields CASSVGTGVEPLHF. The chain joins TRBV5-6 to TRBJ1-6, with 10 bases that match TRBD1. The CDR3 is 14 amino acids. Trimming took 5 bases from V and 13 from J; bases not matched to a gene: 9. From germline, CDR1 is SGHDT and CDR2 YYEEEE.

The chain links TRBV5-4 to TRBJ2-2; tentatively, D is TRBD1 (5 bases). Trimming stripped 1 base from V and 0 bases from J, with 13 bases between. The germline V gene has CDR1 SGHNT and CDR2 YYREEE (reference sequence). This CDR3 region has 17 residues. The CDR3: CASSLITGRPNTGELFF. The DNA for the CDR3 is TGTGCCAGCAGCTTGATTACAGGCCGCCCGAACACCGGGGAGCTGTTTTTT.

Here the CDR3 DNA reads TGTGCTAGTGGTTTGCGGACCGCACGTCCCCAAGCAGGTCCGAACACCGGGGAGCTGTTTTTT. The encoded protein is CASGLRTARPQAGPNTGELFF. The chain has TRBV12-5 and TRBJ2-2; no definite D call. Looked up from germline, CDR1 is LGHNT and CDR2 is FRNRAP. The CDR3 spans 21 residues. V gave up 2 bases and J gave up 0 bases, with 25 bases separating them.

The J gene is TRBJ1-1, the V gene TRBV19; D remains unclear. CDR3 length equals 16 residues. CDR1 and CDR2 from the germline V gene are LNHDA and SQIVND (reference sequence). Trimming left V 5 bases short and J 0 bases short, with 16 bases between. CDR3 protein: CASSPAMGRMNTEAFF. The CDR3 nucleotides read TGTGCCAGTAGTCCCGCTATGGGTAGAATGAACACTGAAGCTTTCTTT.

The V gene is TRBV2, the J gene TRBJ2-1; D not certain. V was cut by 5 bases and J by 10 bases, with 9 bases left in between. Germline V CDR1 and CDR2: SNHLY, FYNNEI. This CDR3 is built from 11 residues. The CDR3 here is CASSPRTEQFF. In nucleotides, the CDR3 is TGTGCCAGCAGTCCTCGGACCGAGCAGTTCTTC. Supplemented by reference TRBV2 and TRBJ2-1, the full variable domain reads EPEVTQTPSHQVTQMGQEVILRCVPISNHLYFYWYRQILGQKVEFLVSFYNNEISEKSEIFDDQFSVERPDGSNFTLKIRSTKLEDSAMYFCASSPRTEQFFGPGTRLTVL.

The chain recombines TRBV7-2 with TRBJ2-5, with D maybe TRBD2 (5 bases). The germline CDR1 and CDR2 sequences are SGHTA and FQGNSA. This CDR3 has 14 residues. With 6 bases removed from V and 2 bases from J, the gap between germline ends came to 13 bases. CDR3 loop: CASRLGWSQETQYF. Written as DNA, the CDR3 is TGTGCCAGCAGACTAGGGTGGAGTCAAGAGACCCAGTACTTC.

This clone has only one observation. This chain joins TRBV6-1 and TRBJ1-1; possibly TRBD1 for D (5 bases). This CDR3 spans 13 amino acids. The V and J ends lost 8 bases and 4 bases respectively, with 14 bases between them. The germline V gene encodes CDR1 MNHNS and CDR2 SASEGT. CDR3 sequence reads: CASGIWGITEAFF. Written as DNA, the CDR3 is TGTGCCAGCGGGATTTGGGGGATCACTGAAGCTTTCTTT.

V gene TRBV7-2 combines with J gene TRBJ1-1, with unresolved D. The CDR3 spans 15 residues. The germline V gene has CDR1 SGHTA and CDR2 FQGNSA. With 5 bases removed from V and 1 base from J, the gap between germline ends came to 14 bases. The CDR3 reads CASSQNAGRNTEAFF. CDR3 sequence (DNA): TGTGCCAGCAGCCAGAACGCAGGACGGAACACTGAAGCTTTCTTT.

The chain employs TRBV11-3 and TRBJ2-7; the match to TRBD1 covers 9 bases. V lost 5 bases, J lost 1 base, and 3 bases stayed unmatched. Germline lookup yields CDR1 SGHNT and CDR2 YENEEA. The CDR3 loop spans 14 amino acids. CDR3 sequence (DNA): TGTGCCAGCAGCCAGGGGACAGGGTCCTACGAGCAGTACTTC. Encoded protein: CASSQGTGSYEQYF.

This clone was counted once. CDR3 in amino acids: CASSLGNQGAYEQYF. For the CDR3, the DNA is TGTGCCAGCAGCTTAGGGAACCAGGGGGCCTACGAGCAGTACTTC. The chain has TRBV11-3 and TRBJ2-7, with 7 bases aligning to TRBD1. After removal of 1 base from V and 2 bases from J, the junction contained 5 bases not matched to a gene. Germline V gene lookup returns CDR1 SGHNT and CDR2 YENEEA. CDR3 length: 15 amino acids. Full variable domain (remainder filled in from reference TRBV11-3 and TRBJ2-7): EAGVVQSPRYKIIEKKQPVAFWCNPISGHNTLYWYLQNLGQGPELLIRYENEEAVDDSQLPKDRFSAERLKGVDSTLKIQPAELGDSAVYLCASSLGNQGAYEQYFGPGTRLTVT.

The V gene is TRBV4-1, the J gene TRBJ1-2, with TRBD1 as a possible D gene (5 bases). CDR1 is MGHRA, CDR2 YSYEKL, per germline. The CDR3 has 16 residues. The V gene lost 1 base and the J gene lost 3 bases, with 15 bases spanning the gap. CDR3 residues: CASSQAWGTRDYGYTF. CDR3 bases: TGCGCCAGCAGCCAAGCATGGGGCACCAGGGACTATGGCTACACCTTC.